A selection of T cell receptor beta chains follows, all from one sample in a study of cytomegalovirus exposure and HLA in healthy donors. TCRdb's copy holds only in-frame clones and misses some; the assay was immunoSEQ multiplex PCR. In the table there are more than 45,000 clones, 80% to 90% of which are singletons. Material for sequencing was PBMCs. These receptors originate from a woman aged 18-29 years in good health and CMV-seronegative. Both conserved end residues are part of each CDR3. The D gene is left open where the match is weak. Size is stated for part of the rows, as once, few or many counts, or as a class when the clone is expanded.

-	TRBD2	TRBJ2-5	TRBV6-5	TGTGCCAGCAGTCCTCGCGGGGGGCCCTGGGAGACCCAGTACTTC	CASSPRGGPWETQYF
-	TRBD1	TRBJ2-3	TRBV27	TGTGCCAGCAGTTCTTCTCCCTACAGGGGGCGCCGGACAGATACGCAGTATTTT	CASSSSPYRGRRTDTQYF
once	-	TRBJ2-3	TRBV6-5	TGTGCCAGCAGCCCCCGGGACTCTAGCACAGATACGCAGTATTTT	CASSPRDSSTDTQYF
-	-	TRBJ2-1	TRBV15	TGTGCCACCAGCGGGAGGTCATACAATGAGCAGTTCTTC	CATSGRSYNEQFF
-	TRBD2	TRBJ2-7	TRBV6-1	TGTGCCAGCAGTGAAGGGACTAGCGGGAGTTACGAGCAGTACTTC	CASSEGTSGSYEQYF
-	-	TRBJ2-7	TRBV6-5	TGTGCCAGCAGTTACGGGGGGATCATCGCCTACGAGCAGTACTTC	CASSYGGIIAYEQYF
-	TRBD1	TRBJ2-2	TRBV9	TGTGCCAGCAGCCCCCAAAGACAGGGGCTGGGCACCGGGGAGCTGTTTTTT	CASSPQRQGLGTGELFF
-	TRBD1	TRBJ2-3	TRBV19	TGTGCCAGTAGCCAGACAGGGCGCACAGATACGCAGTATTTT	CASSQTGRTDTQYF
-	TRBD1	TRBJ1-5	TRBV7-2	TGTGCCAGCAGCCGACAGGGCGGTGTCAGTCAGCCCCAGCATTTT	CASSRQGGVSQPQHF
-	-	TRBJ2-1	TRBV7-9	TGTGCCAGCAGCTTAGTCAGTTCCTACAATGAGCAGTTCTTC	CASSLVSSYNEQFF
-	-	TRBJ1-2	TRBV5-5	TGTGCCAGCAGCTTGTACCTACTCCCGGAGCATGGCTACACCTTC	CASSLYLLPEHGYTF
-	-	TRBJ2-7	TRBV28	TGTGCCAGCAGGGGGGGTGTTGGTTACGAGCAGTACTTC	CASRGGVGYEQYF
-	TRBD2	TRBJ2-7	TRBV6-1	TGTGCCAGCAGCGGACTAGTCGCGAACTTC	CASSGLVANF
once	TRBD2	TRBJ2-7	TRBV9	TGTGCCAGCAGCGTAGAGGCGGGAGGGCCTGACGAGCAGTACTTC	CASSVEAGGPDEQYF
-	-	TRBJ1-1	TRBV5-6	TGTGCCAGCAGCCCACCGACAGACTACACTGAAGCTTTCTTT	CASSPPTDYTEAFF
-	-	TRBJ2-5	TRBV5-5	TGTGCCAGCAGCTTGTGGGGGGGGCGGGAGACCCAGTACTTC	CASSLWGGRETQYF
-	-	TRBJ2-7	TRBV9	TGTGCCAGCAGCGTAGCGCCAGGGACCTACGAGCAGTACTTC	CASSVAPGTYEQYF
-	-	TRBJ1-1	TRBV29-1	TGCAGCGTTGAAGGGTTCAGGTCTCAGGGCACTGAAGCTTTCTTT	CSVEGFRSQGTEAFF
-	-	TRBJ1-1	TRBV6-1	TGTGCCAGCAGTGAATATAGGGGGGGGAACACTGAAGCTTTCTTT	CASSEYRGGNTEAFF
-	TRBD2	TRBJ2-2	TRBV14	TGTGCCAGCAGCCACGATCTAGCGGGAAAATGGTACACCGGGGAGCTGTTTTTT	CASSHDLAGKWYTGELFF
-	-	TRBJ1-3	TRBV18	TGTGCCAGCTCACCAAGGTCCGAGACTTCCGGAAACACCATATATTTT	CASSPRSETSGNTIYF
-	-	TRBJ2-1	TRBV7-9	TGTGCCAGCAGCTTAAGCGAGGGCCGTCATCAGTTCTTC	CASSLSEGRHQFF
-	-	TRBJ1-2	TRBV5-4	TGTGCCAGCAGCAAAACAGACGTATATGGCTACACCTTC	CASSKTDVYGYTF
once	-	TRBJ1-1	TRBV6-1	TGTGCCAGCCGGTCTGGGGGCCCGGCTGAAGCTTTCTTT	CASRSGGPAEAFF
-	TRBD1	TRBJ2-1	TRBV19	TGTGCCAGTAGTATGAGGGGGCTAGACAATGAGCAGTTCTTC	CASSMRGLDNEQFF
-	-	TRBJ2-7	TRBV7-9	TGTGCCAGCAGGAGGACAGTTTCCGACGAGCAGTACTTC	CASRRTVSDEQYF
-	-	TRBJ2-7	TRBV11-2	TGTGCCAGCAGCCCCGGTCAAAGCTCCTACGAGCAGTACTTC	CASSPGQSSYEQYF
-	TRBD1	TRBJ1-1	TRBV30	TGTGCCTGGAGTCGGGACAGGGGTTTTCGAGGTGAAGCTTTCTTT	CAWSRDRGFRGEAFF
-	TRBD1	TRBJ1-6	TRBV27	TGTGCCAGCAGTTCCCCGGGACAGAGCTCCTATAATTCACCCCTCCACTTT	CASSSPGQSSYNSPLHF
-	-	TRBJ1-1	TRBV19	TGTGCCAGTAGTCTCCAGAGAGGGACACTGAACACTGAAGCTTTCTTT	CASSLQRGTLNTEAFF
-	TRBD1	TRBJ2-3	TRBV13	TGTGCCAGCAGCTGGGGACAGGGTCTCACAGATACGCAGTATTTT	CASSWGQGLTDTQYF
-	TRBD1	TRBJ1-5	TRBV6-1	TGTGCCAGCAGCTCACAGGGGAATCAGCCCCAGCATTTT	CASSSQGNQPQHF
-	-	TRBJ2-7	TRBV6-1	TGTGCCAGCAGCGAGGTTATAGGAGTTTACGAGCAGTACTTC	CASSEVIGVYEQYF
-	TRBD1	TRBJ1-4	TRBV10-3	TGTGCCATCAGTGAGGGACAGGGGGAAAAACTGTTTTTT	CAISEGQGEKLFF